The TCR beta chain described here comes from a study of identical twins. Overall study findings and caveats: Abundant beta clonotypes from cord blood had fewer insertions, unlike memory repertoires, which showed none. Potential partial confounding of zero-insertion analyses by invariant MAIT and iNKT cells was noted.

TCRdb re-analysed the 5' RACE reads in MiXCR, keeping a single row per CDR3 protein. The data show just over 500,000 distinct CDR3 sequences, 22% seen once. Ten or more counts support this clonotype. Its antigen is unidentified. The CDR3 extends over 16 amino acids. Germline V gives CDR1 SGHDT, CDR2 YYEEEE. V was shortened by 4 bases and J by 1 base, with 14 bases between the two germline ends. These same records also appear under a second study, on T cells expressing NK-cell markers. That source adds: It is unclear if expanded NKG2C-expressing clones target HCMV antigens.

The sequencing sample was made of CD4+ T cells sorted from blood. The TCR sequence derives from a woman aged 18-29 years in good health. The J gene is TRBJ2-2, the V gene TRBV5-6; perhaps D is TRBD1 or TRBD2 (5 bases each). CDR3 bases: TGTGCCAGCAGCAAGGAAGGGACCTTGAACACCGGGGAGCTGTTTTTT. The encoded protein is CASSKEGTLNTGELFF. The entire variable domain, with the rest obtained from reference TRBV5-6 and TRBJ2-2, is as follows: DAGVTQSPTHLIKTRGQQVTLRCSPKSGHDTVSWYQQALGQGPQFIFQYYEEEERQRGNFPDRFSGHQFPNYSSELNVNALLLGDSALYLCASSKEGTLNTGELFFGEGSRLTVL.